This T cell receptor (beta chain) was sequenced in a study of CD8+CD57+ T cells in acquired aplastic anemia listed by TCRdb under 2018. The study in broad terms: DNA extracted from sorted CD4+ and CD8+ cells had a mean of approximately 3.3 ug, with a range of 0.2 to 27.4 ug. Mean read counts for healthy donor samples were around 10 million for CD4+ cells and around 11 million for CD8+ cells.

Genomic DNA served as template for TCR beta VDJ combination and CDR3 sequence profiling. TCR repertoire sequencing was run on an Illumina HiSeq 2000. Per the authors' processing: TRBV/TRBJ rearrangement plots, CDR3 size and DJ length profiles, and Simpson's diversity index were used to evaluate the repertoires. The most abundant DNA sequence in the deep sequencing data was taken as the immunodominant clone. CDR3 amino acid sequences were checked for sharing across subjects and were also compared against the VDJdb database and published repertoires. TCRdb itself trimmed the public reads at Q25 with fastp, ran MiXCR and retained productive beta chains. Rows with a matching CDR3 protein are joined into one entry that keeps the most common DNA and genes. The V and J calls here are based on TCRdb, not the publication. Here the sample has about 190,000 distinct CDR3 sequences; about 53% occur a single time. Of the sample, about 16% falls within the top ten clones.

Overall study results and their limits: CD8+ Simpson's diversity did not differ significantly between patients and healthy controls (P=0.060). Twenty-nine CD8+ CDR3 sequences were found to be shared between patients and controls, but these sequences appeared to be highly expressed in patients and within the immunodominant clones of the patients.

With respect to this clonotype: Its antigen is currently not known. No much larger clonotype is one base removed from it; base qualities were not supplied.

In the study, sorted CD4+ and CD8+ blood T cells from patients with severe aplastic anemia and from healthy subjects underwent deep sequencing of TCR repertoires. Ficoll-Paque density gradient centrifugation was used to isolate peripheral blood mononuclear cells. Before DNA was extracted, CD4+ and CD8+ T cells were sorted using either FACS or magnetic beads. Compared with germline, V lacks 5 bases and J lacks 4 bases; bases without a gene match: 9. The CDR3 runs 15 residues from the cysteine to the phenylalanine. CDR3 DNA only is kept here, 45 bases in frame from base 1. From a lookup of the germline V gene, CDR1 and CDR2 are SGHTA and FQGTGA.

The TCR comes from a human donor in good health, serving as a control. The sequence links TRBV7-3 to TRBJ1-2, with 8 bases matching TRBD1. The source material was sorted CD4+, CD8+, or CD8+CD57+ T cells (not recorded which) from PBMCs. Read as DNA, the sequence is TGTGCCAGCAGCGGAACCGGGACAGGCACCTATGGCTACACCTTC. Its protein product is CASSGTGTGTYGYTF.